This T cell receptor beta chain was recovered during a study of breast tumors, draining lymph nodes, adjacent tissues. The study, taken as a whole, reports: Tumors had less TCR diversity than lymph nodes, more than nontumor tissue. Findings are consistent with lymph node origin and intratumoral expansion of most tumor T cells. Data only fit, rather than demonstrated, lymph node origin of most tumor T cells.

TCRdb re-called the multiplex PCR reads with MiXCR, one entry per CDR3 protein. The sample lists under 250,000 distinct CDR3 sequences, 32% occurring once. Breast cancer patients provided tissue from their axillary draining lymph nodes. This clonotype came up a few times. Its antigen is currently unknown. The CDR3 contains 14 residues. The germline V gene encodes CDR1 SGHAT and CDR2 FQNNGV. V was pared by 0 bases and J by 1 base, with 6 bases between. The TCR was taken from a female donor with breast cancer. Some clones in this sample may be carry-over from other donors' samples. The chain is built from TRBV11-2 and TRBJ1-1; D uncertain. The material sequenced was axillary lymph node tissue. DNA of the CDR3: TGTGCCAGCAGCTTAGAATTGGGGAACACTGAAGCTTTCTTT. Amino acids: CASSLELGNTEAFF.